These 13 T cell receptor beta chains share one sample of origin, sequenced in a study of cytomegalovirus exposure and HLA in healthy donors. PCR primers comprised 60 Vbeta and 13 Jbeta primers. The table came from immunoSEQ multiplex PCR; TCRdb's copy has only in-frame clones and leaves some out. Of roughly 140,000 clones listed, around 65% are singletons. Sequenced material: PBMCs. All receptors derive from a woman between 25 and 40 years old in good health and CMV-seropositive.

The rearrangement uses TRBV5-6 and TRBJ1-1; 7 bases line up with TRBD1. The V and J ends lost 4 bases and 11 bases, in that order; junction bases with no gene match: 8. Looked up from germline, CDR1 is SGHDT and CDR2 is YYEEEE. The CDR3 is made up of 12 amino acids. The CDR3 loop is CASSVHRGVAFF. The CDR3 coding sequence is TGTGCCAGCAGCGTCCACAGGGGTGTGGCTTTCTTT.

V gene TRBV5-1 combines with J gene TRBJ2-3; 9 bases agree with TRBD2. CDR3 length: 16 amino acids. Germline V gives CDR1 SGHRS, CDR2 YFSETQ. Unmatched junction bases numbered 6, after V lost 0 bases and J lost 4 bases. As DNA, the CDR3 is TGCGCCAGCAGCTTGGGCCTAGCGGGATCATCAGATACGCAGTATTTT. As protein: CASSLGLAGSSDTQYF.

This chain connects TRBV6-4 to TRBJ2-1, with 10 bases aligning to TRBD2. The CDR3 runs 17 residues. Germline CDR1 reads MRHNA; CDR2 reads SNTAGT. V was pared by 3 bases and J by 3 bases, with 8 bases of the junction left unmatched. CDR3 sequence reads: CASSEQRTSGVYNEQFF. The CDR3 DNA reads TGTGCCAGCAGTGAACAACGGACTAGCGGTGTCTACAATGAGCAGTTCTTC.

There are a few counts of this clone. The chain couples TRBV7-3 to TRBJ2-1; 8 bases agree with TRBD2. Germline CDR1 SGHTA, CDR2 FQGTGA. This CDR3 has 15 amino acids. V lost 4 bases and J lost 2; bases outside the gene matches: 4. CDR3 protein: CASSWGGGTYNEQFF. CDR3 sequence (DNA): TGTGCCAGCAGCTGGGGCGGGGGGACCTACAATGAGCAGTTCTTC.

The chain is built from TRBV5-4 and TRBJ2-7; D is undetermined. In germline, CDR1 is SGHNT, CDR2 YYREEE (reference sequence). The V end lost 1 base, the J end lost 6 bases, and 11 bases lay between the germline ends. The CDR3 runs to 13 residues. The CDR3 protein is CASSLLGWPEQYF. The CDR3 DNA reads TGTGCCAGCAGCTTGCTAGGTTGGCCCGAGCAGTACTTC.

This clone was recorded a few times. This chain links TRBV4-1 with TRBJ2-5; 15 positions agree with TRBD2. The CDR3 has 19 amino acids. Germline V gene sequence: CDR1 MGHRA, CDR2 YSYEKL. V shed 3 bases and J 4 bases; nucleotides not matched to a gene: 12. This CDR3 is CASSHPGLAGGPKRETQYF. The CDR3, as DNA: TGCGCCAGCAGCCATCCCGGACTAGCGGGGGGGCCGAAGAGAGAGACCCAGTACTTC.

The genes are TRBV5-1 and TRBJ2-2; D uncertain. Trimming left V 1 base short and J 5 bases short, with 12 bases between. Germline CDR1 is SGHRS and CDR2 is YFSETQ. The CDR3 is 15 amino acids. The CDR3 here is CASSLTDPGTGELFF. The CDR3 region has the DNA TGCGCCAGCAGCTTGACAGACCCTGGGACCGGGGAGCTGTTTTTT. The full variable domain, rest sourced from reference TRBV5-1 and TRBJ2-2, is KAGVTQTPRYLIKTRGQQVTLSCSPISGHRSVSWYQQTPGQGLQFLFEYFSETQRNKGNFPGRFSGRQFSNSRSEMNVSTLELGDSALYLCASSLTDPGTGELFFGEGSRLTVL.

The gene calls are TRBV5-1 and TRBJ2-1; 7 positions match TRBD2. This CDR3 spans 14 amino acids. Germline V gene data show CDR1 as SGHRS and CDR2 as YFSETQ. The V gene end was trimmed by 1 base and the J gene end by 7 bases; junction bases not matched to a gene: 5. The CDR3 region has the DNA TGCGCCAGCAGCTTGAACCAGGGAGGGAATGAGCAGTTCTTC. It encodes CASSLNQGGNEQFF.

V gene TRBV14 combines with J gene TRBJ1-4; D call uncertain. The CDR3 is 15 residues long. Germline V CDR1 and CDR2: SGHDN, FVKESK. The V and J ends lost 3 bases and 7 bases respectively, with 15 bases between them. The CDR3 loop is CASSHMTVGSEKLFF. In DNA, the CDR3 is TGTGCCAGCAGCCACATGACCGTAGGGAGTGAAAAACTGTTTTTT. Based on the CDR3 plus reference TRBV14 and TRBJ1-4, the full variable domain is EAGVTQFPSHSVIEKGQTVTLRCDPISGHDNLYWYRRVMGKEIKFLLHFVKESKQDESGMPNNRFLAERTGGTYSTLKVQPAELEDSGVYFCASSHMTVGSEKLFFGSGTQLSVL.

This sequence joins TRBV10-3 and TRBJ2-7; 10 positions match TRBD1. The CDR3 spans 14 residues. Trimming cost V 7 bases and J 4 bases; bases outside gene matches: 7. From germline, CDR1 is ENHRY and CDR2 SYGVKD. DNA for the CDR3: TGTGCCATCAAGCCGGGACAGGGGTTTTACGAGCAGTACTTC. Amino acids: CAIKPGQGFYEQYF.

The rearrangement uses TRBV7-9 and TRBJ2-7, with 8 bases matching TRBD2. The CDR3 runs to 13 residues. Germline V CDR1 and CDR2: SEHNR, FQNEAQ (reference sequence). V lost 6 bases and J lost 3; bases outside the gene matches: 4. The CDR3 protein is CASRSGTSYEQYF. The CDR3 DNA follows: TGTGCCAGCAGGTCCGGGACTAGCTACGAGCAGTACTTC.

The chain has TRBV4-1 and TRBJ2-3; D is possibly TRBD2 (7 bases). Germline CDR1 reads MGHRA; CDR2 reads YSYEKL. The V and J ends lost 2 bases and 2 bases respectively, with 20 bases between them. The CDR3 is 18 residues long. As DNA, the CDR3 is TGCGCCAGCAGCCAAAAAGAACGATCGGGGGGCTACACAGATACGCAGTATTTT. Translating gives CASSQKERSGGYTDTQYF.

J is TRBJ1-5 and V is TRBV2, with TRBD1 matching 9 bases. J was trimmed by 1 base and V by 6 bases; bases with no gene match: 4. The germline gives CDR1 SNHLY, CDR2 FYNNEI. The CDR3 consists of 15 residues. CDR3 region: CASRGQGISNQPQHF. CDR3 DNA: TGTGCCAGCAGAGGACAGGGGATAAGCAATCAGCCCCAGCATTTT. The whole variable domain, filled in from reference TRBV2 and TRBJ1-5, reads EPEVTQTPSHQVTQMGQEVILRCVPISNHLYFYWYRQILGQKVEFLVSFYNNEISEKSEIFDDQFSVERPDGSNFTLKIRSTKLEDSAMYFCASRGQGISNQPQHFGDGTRLSIL.